Listed below are T cell receptor beta chains from one sample, sequenced in a study of blood T cells in healthy people across ages. A single record per CDR3 protein comes from TCRdb applying MiXCR to the 5' RACE reads. The sample consists of hundreds of thousands of distinct CDR3 sequences, under 25% of them appearing once. The sample was blood. The receptors come from a man aged 65 to 79 in good health. The CDR3 runs from the conserved cysteine through the conserved F or W. D genes are given only for firm matches. Size is omitted from some rows. Given values are once, few, many or a class for expanded clones.

clone_size	d_call	j_call	v_call	cdr3_nt	cdr3_aa
-	-	TRBJ1-3	TRBV7-9	TGTGCCAGCAACCCGGTCGAGGGAACGGGCGGAAACACCATATATTTT	CASNPVEGTGGNTIYF
few	-	TRBJ2-7	TRBV27	TGTGCCAGCAGTTTTACAGGGCTCGGTTACGAGCAGTACTTC	CASSFTGLGYEQYF
many	TRBD2	TRBJ2-1	TRBV7-2	TGTGCCAGCAGCTTATGGCGGGAGGGCAATGAGCAGTTCTTC	CASSLWREGNEQFF
few	TRBD2	TRBJ2-2	TRBV7-9	TGTGCCAGCAGCTTAGAACTAGCGGGAGGGACCGGGGAGCTGTTTTTT	CASSLELAGGTGELFF
many	-	TRBJ2-5	TRBV28	TGTGCCAGCAGTTTCCAGGACAGAGAGACCCAGTACTTC	CASSFQDRETQYF
few	-	TRBJ2-5	TRBV5-1	TGCGCCAGCAGCTTCGGACAACCGCAAGAGACCCAGTACTTC	CASSFGQPQETQYF
few	-	TRBJ2-1	TRBV15	TGTGCCACCAGCAGAGATCGGGGAGGATTCAATGAGCAGTTCTTC	CATSRDRGGFNEQFF
-	-	TRBJ2-4	TRBV7-9	TGTGCCAGCAGCTTAGGGACATCCTTAGCCAAAAACATTCAGTACTTC	CASSLGTSLAKNIQYF
-	TRBD1	TRBJ2-4	TRBV10-3	TGTGCCATCAGTGAGTTCCGGGACAGGGTGACCAAAAACATTCAGTACTTC	CAISEFRDRVTKNIQYF
many	-	TRBJ2-7	TRBV11-1	TGTGCCAGCAGAAGGGACGGCCGCTACGAGCAGTACTTC	CASRRDGRYEQYF
few	-	TRBJ1-5	TRBV4-3	TGCGCCAGCAGCCAAGATATTAAGGGTCAGCCCCAGCATTTT	CASSQDIKGQPQHF
few	TRBD2	TRBJ2-3	TRBV20-1	TGCAGTGCCGCGGGGGACCGGGCAGAAGATAGCACAGATACGCAGTATTTT	CSAAGDRAEDSTDTQYF
many	TRBD2	TRBJ2-3	TRBV7-9	TGTGCCAGCAGCCAGGGACTAGCGCCGGTGGATACGCAGTATTTT	CASSQGLAPVDTQYF
few	TRBD2	TRBJ2-2	TRBV2	TGTGCCAGCAATCAGCGGGAGACAACCGGGGAGCTGTTTTTT	CASNQRETTGELFF
few	-	TRBJ1-2	TRBV7-9	TGTGCCAGCAGCTTTTCAGGACCTAACTATGGCTACACCTTC	CASSFSGPNYGYTF
-	-	TRBJ2-1	TRBV7-8	TGTGCCAGCAGCTGGGGGGGCGCCTCCTACAATGAGCAGTTCTTC	CASSWGGASYNEQFF
-	-	TRBJ2-3	TRBV6-2/TRBV6-3	TGTGCCAGCAGCCCCCAGGGCGTTCGCACAGATACGCAGTATTTT	CASSPQGVRTDTQYF
-	-	TRBJ2-3	TRBV6-6	TGTGCCAGCAGTTACTCGAGCGACCAGGATACGCAGTATTTT	CASSYSSDQDTQYF
-	-	TRBJ2-1	TRBV3-1	TGTGCCAGCAGCCAGTCTAAAATTGAGCAGTTCTTC	CASSQSKIEQFF
few	-	TRBJ2-5	TRBV29-1	TGCAGCGGGTCCAGACAAGAGACCCAGTACTTC	CSGSRQETQYF
few	-	TRBJ2-1	TRBV9	TGTGCCAGCAGCGTAGAGGCGGTTAGCTCCTACAATGAGCAGTTCTTC	CASSVEAVSSYNEQFF
many	-	TRBJ1-1	TRBV5-1	TGCGCCAGCAGCTTGGGGGGCGAGAACACTGAAGCTTTCTTT	CASSLGGENTEAFF
many	TRBD2	TRBJ2-5	TRBV5-1	TGCGCCAGCAGCTTGGTTCTAGCGGGAGAAGAGACCCAGTACTTC	CASSLVLAGEETQYF
few	TRBD1	TRBJ2-1	TRBV24-1	TGTGCCACCAGTGATCCTTACAGGGGGAATTCTTACAATGAGCAGTTCTTC	CATSDPYRGNSYNEQFF